The 22 T cell receptor beta chains reported below all come from one sample, sequenced in a study of regulatory and conventional T cells in RAG deficiency. Produced via immunoSEQ multiplex PCR; TCRdb's table is partial and in-frame only. This sample has around 30,000 clones, with 70% to 90% found just once. A further study also used this sample, focusing on regulatory T cells. That source notes: Primers: 52 TRBV forward and 13 TRBJ reverse.

The specimen was CD8+ T cells sorted from blood. These receptors came from a human donor in good health.

V usage is TRBV2 and J usage is TRBJ1-1; D gene ambiguous. Trimming took off 3 bases at V and 5 bases at J, with 10 bases between the two ends. This CDR3 comprises 13 residues. From germline, CDR1 is SNHLY and CDR2 FYNNEI. The CDR3 nucleotides are TGTGCCAGCAGTGATACCGCGGGAACTGAAGCTTTCTTT. Its translation is CASSDTAGTEAFF.

The CDR3, as DNA: TGTGCCAGCAGCCCGGACCCGGCCGGGGGGGAGCAGTACTTC. This encodes CASSPDPAGGEQYF. The chain links TRBV5-4 to TRBJ2-7; 7 bases are shared with TRBD2. The V and J ends lost 4 bases and 7 bases, in that order; junction bases with no gene match: 11. The CDR3 is 14 residues long. Germline V gives CDR1 SGHNT, CDR2 YYREEE (reference sequence). Variable domain in full (rest from reference TRBV5-4 and TRBJ2-7): ETGVTQSPTHLIKTRGQQVTLRCSSQSGHNTVSWYQQALGQGPQFIFQYYREEENGRGNFPPRFSGLQFPNYSSELNVNALELDDSALYLCASSPDPAGGEQYFGPGTRLTVT.

The chain recombines TRBV7-8 with TRBJ1-6; D might be TRBD1 (5 bases). Per the germline V gene, CDR1 is SGHVS and CDR2 is FQNEAQ. Between the trimmed V and J ends, which lost 6 bases and 7 bases, there was a span of 22 bases. There are 17 residues in the CDR3. CDR3: CASRLRGPIGLNSPLHF. Written as DNA, the CDR3 is TGTGCCAGCAGGCTAAGGGGCCCGATAGGACTGAATTCACCCCTCCACTTT.

The chain is built from TRBV4-1 and TRBJ2-7; 7 bases are a match to TRBD2. The CDR3 is 16 residues long. V gave up 0 bases and J gave up 2 bases; unmatched junction bases: 7. CDR1 and CDR2 (germline): MGHRA, YSYEKL. As DNA, the CDR3 is TGCGCCAGCAGCCAAGAATCAGGACTAGGAACCTACGAGCAGTACTTC. Translated, it gives CASSQESGLGTYEQYF.

V gene TRBV4-1 combines with J gene TRBJ1-3, with D perhaps matching TRBD1 (5 bases). V was cut by 3 bases and J by 6 bases, with 21 bases left in between. The CDR3 covers 17 residues. The germline V gene encodes CDR1 MGHRA and CDR2 YSYEKL. The CDR3 sequence is CASSQETPGTLINTIYF. For the CDR3, the DNA is TGCGCCAGCAGCCAGGAGACCCCCGGGACTCTTATAAACACCATATATTTT.

The chain links TRBV5-1 to TRBJ1-1; D is ambiguous. The CDR3 is made up of 14 amino acids. Germline V gene lookup returns CDR1 SGHRS and CDR2 YFSETQ. Trimming removed 0 bases at V and 4 bases at J, with 10 bases between. The CDR3 DNA reads TGCGCCAGCAGCTTGGCCAAGGGTGGCACTGAAGCTTTCTTT. Translation gives CASSLAKGGTEAFF.

This clone was detected a few times. V and J are TRBV5-8 and TRBJ1-1, with D maybe TRBD1 (6 bases). The CDR3 is made up of 13 amino acids. With 10 bases removed from V and 1 base from J, the gap between germline ends came to 14 bases. Looked up from germline, CDR1 is SGHTS and CDR2 is YDEGEE. The CDR3 sequence: CAETDSWNTEAFF. In nucleotides, the CDR3 is TGTGCCGAGACGGACAGCTGGAACACTGAAGCTTTCTTT.

This clone is a singleton in its sample. CDR3 nucleotides: TGTGCCAGCAGTCTTACCGCGTCAGGGTGGGAAGTCTATGGCTACACCTTC. The encoded protein is CASSLTASGWEVYGYTF. The chain employs TRBV9 and TRBJ1-2, with D perhaps TRBD1 (5 bases). This CDR3 has 17 amino acids. Trimming pared 5 bases from V and 4 bases from J, leaving 24 bases between. Germline CDR1 SGDLS, CDR2 YYNGEE.

This clone was seen a single time. The J gene is TRBJ2-7, the V gene TRBV29-1, with TRBD1 matching 8 bases. The germline V gene has CDR1 SQVTM and CDR2 ANQGSEA. Losses at the gene ends were 6 bases for V and 2 bases for J; bases not matched to a gene: 9. This CDR3 comprises 14 residues. The CDR3 DNA reads as TGCAGCGTGGAAACCGGGACAGGAACCTACGAGCAGTACTTC. It specifies CSVETGTGTYEQYF.

The chain has TRBV21-1 and TRBJ1-2. TRBV21-1 is designated a pseudogene. The CDR3 is 15 amino acids. The CDR3 sequence is CASSKVLIRDYGYTF. The CDR3 DNA reads as TGTGCCAGCAGCAAAGTACTAATAAGGGACTATGGCTACACCTTC.

Here the CDR3 reads CASSESLLHEQYF. In DNA form, the CDR3 reads TGCGCCAGCAGTGAGTCTCTTCTACACGAGCAGTACTTC. This rearrangement joins TRBV10-1 to TRBJ2-7, with D unclear. Germline V gene sequence: CDR1 WNHNN, CDR2 SYGVQD (reference sequence). The CDR3 loop spans 13 amino acids. V was shortened by 0 bases and J by 5 bases, with 8 bases between the two germline ends.

The chain combines TRBV27 with TRBJ2-7; D is possibly TRBD2 (5 bases). Germline CDR1 and CDR2: MNHEY and SMNVEV (reference sequence). V was trimmed by 2 bases and J by 3 bases, leaving 11 bases between them. CDR3 length: 14 residues. The CDR3 nucleotides read TGTGCCAGCAGTTTAGGACTCAACCTCTACGAGCAGTACTTC. Its translation: CASSLGLNLYEQYF.

This clone was found once. The rearrangement links TRBV9 to TRBJ2-3; no definite D call. This CDR3 has 12 amino acids. Germline V gene lookup returns CDR1 SGDLS and CDR2 YYNGEE. V lost 3 bases and J lost 2, with 4 bases in between. Written as DNA, the CDR3 is TGTGCCAGCAGCGATCTCACAGATACGCAGTATTTT. Translating gives CASSDLTDTQYF.

This rearrangement joins TRBV7-9 to TRBJ1-6, with a tentative D call TRBD1 (5 bases). V lost 1 base, J lost 3 bases, and 10 bases lay in between. The CDR3 length is 16 residues. Germline V gene lookup returns CDR1 SEHNR and CDR2 FQNEAQ (reference sequence). In DNA form, the CDR3 reads TGTGCCAGCAGCTTAGAAGGGACGCTCTATAATTCACCCCTCCACTTT. This gives the protein CASSLEGTLYNSPLHF. Full variable domain (outside the CDR3, taken from reference TRBV7-9 and TRBJ1-6): DTGVSQNPRHKITKRGQNVTFRCDPISEHNRLYWYRQTLGQGPEFLTYFQNEAQLEKSRLLSDRFSAERPKGSFSTLEIQRTEQGDSAMYLCASSLEGTLYNSPLHFGNGTRLTVT.

This chain uses TRBV7-2 with TRBJ1-3; no reliable D call. There are 13 residues in the CDR3. With 3 bases removed from V and 4 bases from J, the gap between germline ends came to 7 bases. Germline V lookup: CDR1 SGHTA, CDR2 FQGNSA. CDR3 amino acids: CASSFVFGNTIYF. The CDR3 region has the DNA TGTGCCAGCAGCTTCGTGTTCGGAAACACCATATATTTT.

This clone appeared once. The gene calls are TRBV6-1 and TRBJ1-2; D is unresolved. The V gene lost 6 bases and the J gene lost 8 bases, with 10 bases spanning the gap. In germline, CDR1 is MNHNS, CDR2 SASEGT. CDR3 size: 11 residues. CDR3 protein: CASSNAGGYTF. The CDR3 DNA reads TGTGCCAGCAGCAACGCGGGCGGCTACACCTTC.

The rearrangement links TRBV19 to TRBJ1-1, with D tentatively TRBD1 (6 bases). CDR1 is LNHDA and CDR2 is SQIVND in the germline V gene (reference sequence). With 11 bases removed from V and 6 bases from J, the gap between germline ends came to 16 bases. The CDR3 sequence is 12 residues long. The DNA for the CDR3 is TGTGCCGCGACGGGGGGCGTGTCTGAAGCTTTCTTT. Amino acid sequence: CAATGGVSEAFF.

V is TRBV5-8 and J is TRBJ1-2, with D perhaps matching TRBD1 (6 bases). The CDR3 is 14 residues long. Looked up from germline, CDR1 is SGHTS and CDR2 is YDEGEE. Trimming removed 4 bases from V and 6 bases from J, with 16 bases in between. The CDR3 spells CASSPGVVEDGYTF. DNA for the CDR3: TGTGCCAGCAGCCCAGGGGTAGTGGAGGATGGCTACACCTTC. Supplemented by reference TRBV5-8 and TRBJ1-2, the full variable domain reads EAGVTQSPTHLIKTRGQQATLRCSPISGHTSVYWYQQALGLGLQFLLWYDEGEERNRGNFPPRFSGRQFPNYSSELNVNALELEDSALYLCASSPGVVEDGYTFGSGTRLTVV.

This clone was observed a few times. The rearrangement joins TRBV6-1 to TRBJ1-5; 7 nucleotides match TRBD1. Germline V gene sequence: CDR1 MNHNS, CDR2 SASEGT. The trim removed 1 base at V and 0 bases at J, leaving 0 bases unmatched. This CDR3 comprises 15 residues. For the CDR3, the DNA is TGTGCCAGCAGTGAAGGACAGGGTAGCAATCAGCCCCAGCATTTT. Its protein product is CASSEGQGSNQPQHF.

The chain's CDR3 is CASRVPSGSTDTQYF. The CDR3 nucleotides are TGCGCCAGCCGAGTACCTAGCGGTAGCACAGATACGCAGTATTTT. The chain joins TRBV5-1 to TRBJ2-3; 7 positions match TRBD2. CDR1 and CDR2 (germline): SGHRS, YFSETQ. There are 15 residues in the CDR3. V shed 7 bases and J 0 bases; nucleotides not matched to a gene: 8.

This clone was seen just once. The gene calls are TRBV5-1 and TRBJ2-5; D not resolved. Per the germline V gene, CDR1 is SGHRS and CDR2 is YFSETQ. CDR3 length: 12 amino acids. Trimming left V 7 bases short and J 4 bases short, with 11 bases between. The CDR3 sequence is CASAQLRETQYF. CDR3 nucleotides: TGCGCCAGCGCCCAACTCCGAGAGACCCAGTACTTC.

V usage is TRBV9 and J usage is TRBJ2-5; D ambiguous. The CDR3 covers 12 residues. Germline-derived CDR1 and CDR2 are SGDLS and YYNGEE. The V end lost 4 bases, the J end lost 7 bases, and 11 bases lay between the germline ends. This chain's CDR3 is CASSPPIGTQYF. The CDR3 nucleotides are TGTGCCAGCAGCCCCCCCATTGGGACCCAGTACTTC.